Included here is one TCR beta chain sequence, with context. Clones were read by immunoSEQ multiplex PCR, and TCRdb kept only the in-frame ones, dropping some. The sample carries over 2,000,000 clones, about 93% recorded once. The data belong to a study of shared clonotypes between healthy human individuals. Study as a whole: Researchers assigned three CD4 naive, three CD4 memory, two CD8 naive and one CD8 memory plate to each donor.

Germline loops: CDR1 SGDLS, CDR2 YYNGEE. Trimming removed 4 bases at V and 0 bases at J, with 22 bases between. The CDR3 length is 18 residues. Naive CD8 isolation took CD45RO-negative cells positively selected for CCR7 and excluded terminally differentiated effector memory CD45RA+ cells. Sequencing used naive CD8+ T cells from PBMCs. The rearrangement links TRBV9 to TRBJ2-5; a possible D gene is TRBD1 (6 bases). The TCR was taken from a man between 18 and 29 years old in good health. Some clones in this sample may be carry-over from other donors' samples. For the CDR3, the DNA is TGTGCCAGCAGCCCATCGAAACTTTCAGGGGCGTACCAAGAGACCCAGTACTTC. Translating gives CASSPSKLSGAYQETQYF.